This TCR beta chain originates from a study of human T cells and chemical hapten exposure (dated by TCRdb to about 2021). Study-wide context: For sensitization, 2% DPC in acetone was applied to a roughly 2 cm by roughly 2 cm area of upper inner arm skin. Throughout the roughly 23-week study period, patients were also given weekly therapeutic DPC doses on the scalp. Patch testing on the upper back used Finn chambers containing 0.01% DPC, with scoring done after 6 days according to International Contact Dermatitis Research Group standards. Alopecia areata with under or over 50% scalp involvement, alopecia totalis and alopecia universalis were represented in the patient cohort, which was mostly female. Libraries were pooled for sequencing, and per-sample TCR yields varied mainly because of small differences in library volumes within the pool. This study followed changes in the peripheral blood TCR repertoire in vivo during primary and secondary sensitization of alopecia patients to the hapten diphenylcyclopropenone (DPC). Blood samples were taken from patients before sensitization (week 0) and at 2, 6 and about 24 weeks after DPC sensitization. Nearly 30 alopecia patients gave blood for TCR sequencing at one to four time points (pre-sensitization, 2, 6 and 24 weeks). Study-wide conclusions, independent of this receptor: Because every patient had alopecia, a presumed autoimmune disease, the patients' immune response might differ from that of healthy individuals. Patch test score correlated positively with the number of PT1 expanded TCRs, reaching significance at thresholds 8, 16 and 32 but not at 4. Significantly more large CDR3 similarity clusters were formed by expanded TCRs than by pre-sensitization or healthy control sets, consistent with antigen-driven responses. The number of TCRs above 1 in 1000 frequency did not change with DPC sensitization; there was no evidence of global repertoire structure alterations. After repeated subsampling, changes were observed in the strength of the expansion versus patch-test correlation and in the threshold at which the correlation became significant.

Germline trimming: 0 bases from V, 4 bases from J; junction bases outside gene matches: 12. CDR1 and CDR2 were assigned from the germline V gene as KGHDR and SFDVKD. The CDR3 measures 18 amino acids from cysteine to phenylalanine. The entry retains the CDR3 DNA only, 54 bases that are in frame from base 1. The method was RACE. Sequenced using a NextSeq 500. Library preparation attached unique molecular identifiers to individual cDNA molecules for quantitative, reproducible TCR counting. From each blood RNA sample, both TCR alpha and TCR beta chains were sequenced. As for the authors' bioinformatics: A median of around 100,000 TCRs per sample was observed, with a range of roughly 20,000 to 750,000. The Decombinator software suite was used to annotate V, J and CDR3 in the TCR reads. To make PS versus PT1 abundance plots, every sample was subsampled to the same number of TCRs (28,000). Expanded TCRs were defined as absent before sensitization and observed at least eight times at the 2-week time point. TCRdb reprocessing: public reads trimmed at Q25 with fastp, clones called with MiXCR, in-frame beta chains kept. Rows matching on CDR3 protein sequence are summarized as one entry with the most common DNA and genes. The V and J calls, along with clone size, are taken from TCRdb and not from the paper's own processing. This sample lists some 82,000 distinct CDR3 sequences; over 8.5% were detected once. The top ten clones comprise roughly 4.2% of the sample.

The sample's time point label is to be understood as: patch test 1, 2 weeks after DPC sensitization. The sample's treatment or condition label, in plain terms: therapeutic diphenylcyclopropenone sensitization with weekly scalp DPC. Blood at each patch-test visit was drawn before the patch test was applied. Patients were considered eligible if aged 18 to 70, diagnosed with alopecia and deemed suitable for DPC therapy, and patients were excluded if pregnant. Unfractionated whole blood was collected in Tempus Blood RNA tubes, and total RNA was extracted from that blood. Concerning this clonotype itself: Its antigen has not been determined. A much larger clonotype is one base distant, so this may be a read error.

The chain is encoded by TRBV24-1 joined to TRBJ2-5; 8 junctional bases match TRBD1. Source: whole blood, taken in connection with sensitization to the hapten diphenylcyclopropenone (DPC). This clonotype originated in a woman aged 50 to 65 with alopecia areata. Some clones in this sample may be carry-over from other donors' samples. For the CDR3, the sequence is CATSDLLDGTGELETQYF. The DNA sequence is TGTGCCACCAGTGATTTGCTTGATGGGACAGGAGAACTAGAGACCCAGTACTTC.